This T cell receptor (beta chain) was observed in a study of T-cell memory formation after mild COVID-19. Germline CDR1 and CDR2: MNHEY and SVGEGT. Trimming shortened V by 4 bases and J by 6 bases, and 18 bases separated the two germline ends. The CDR3 consists of 15 residues. MiXCR, run by TCRdb on the 5' RACE reads, gives a single entry per CDR3 protein. The sample lists roughly 220,000 distinct CDR3 sequences, over 9.5% seen once, with 3.5% in the top ten. Input material: PBMCs or a T cell subset sorted from them (not recorded which). The V gene is TRBV6-2 or TRBV6-3, the J gene TRBJ1-1; D is possibly TRBD1 (5 bases). The TCR comes from a young man who had mild COVID-19 (a few samples of this study predate the infection). Cell type and time point are not known. The CDR3 DNA reads as TGTGCCAGCAGTTCTCATAGGGACGGGCGGGCTGAAGCTTTCTTT. It translates to CASSSHRDGRAEAFF.